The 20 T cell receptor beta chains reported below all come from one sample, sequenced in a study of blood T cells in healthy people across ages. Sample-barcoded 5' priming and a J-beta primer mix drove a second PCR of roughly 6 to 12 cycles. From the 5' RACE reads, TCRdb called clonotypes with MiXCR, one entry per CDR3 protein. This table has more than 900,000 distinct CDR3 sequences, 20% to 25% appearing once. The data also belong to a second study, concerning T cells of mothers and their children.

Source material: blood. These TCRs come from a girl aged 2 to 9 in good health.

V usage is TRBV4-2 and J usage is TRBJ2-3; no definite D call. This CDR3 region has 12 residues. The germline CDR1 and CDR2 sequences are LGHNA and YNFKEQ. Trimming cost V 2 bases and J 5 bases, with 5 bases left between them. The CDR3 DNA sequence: TGTGCCAGCAGCCAACCAGAAGATACGCAGTATTTT. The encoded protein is CASSQPEDTQYF.

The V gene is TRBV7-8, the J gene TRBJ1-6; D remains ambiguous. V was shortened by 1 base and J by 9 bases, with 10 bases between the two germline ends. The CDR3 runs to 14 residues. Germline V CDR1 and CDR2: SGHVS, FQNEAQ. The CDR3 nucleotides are TGTGCCAGCAGCTTAGTGTGGGGAAGTTCACCCCTCCACTTT. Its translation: CASSLVWGSSPLHF.

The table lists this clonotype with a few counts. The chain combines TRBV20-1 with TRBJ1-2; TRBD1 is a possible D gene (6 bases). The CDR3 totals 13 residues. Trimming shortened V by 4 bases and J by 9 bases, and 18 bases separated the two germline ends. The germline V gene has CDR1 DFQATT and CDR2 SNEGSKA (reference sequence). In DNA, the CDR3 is TGCAGTGCTACTACCGGACAGCGACTTAGCTACACCTTC. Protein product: CSATTGQRLSYTF.

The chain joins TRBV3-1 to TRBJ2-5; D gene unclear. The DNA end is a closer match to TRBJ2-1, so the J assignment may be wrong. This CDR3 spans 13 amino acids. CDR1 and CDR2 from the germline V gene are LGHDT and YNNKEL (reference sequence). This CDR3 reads CASSPEIHNEQFF. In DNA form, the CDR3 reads TGTGCCAGCAGCCCGGAAATCCACAATGAGCAGTTCTTC.

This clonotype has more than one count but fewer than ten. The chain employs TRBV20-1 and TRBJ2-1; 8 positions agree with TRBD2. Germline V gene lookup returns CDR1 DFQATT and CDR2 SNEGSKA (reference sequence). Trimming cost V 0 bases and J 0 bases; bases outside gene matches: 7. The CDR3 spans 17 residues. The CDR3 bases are TGCAGTGCTAGAGATGTGGGCGGGGGGAGCTCCTACAATGAGCAGTTCTTC. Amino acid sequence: CSARDVGGGSSYNEQFF.

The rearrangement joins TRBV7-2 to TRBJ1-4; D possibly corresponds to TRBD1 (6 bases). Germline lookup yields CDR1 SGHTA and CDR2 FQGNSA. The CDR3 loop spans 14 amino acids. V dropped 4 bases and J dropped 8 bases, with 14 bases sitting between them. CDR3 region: CASSSNRAAEKLFF. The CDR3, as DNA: TGTGCCAGCAGCTCAAACAGGGCGGCCGAAAAACTGTTTTTT.

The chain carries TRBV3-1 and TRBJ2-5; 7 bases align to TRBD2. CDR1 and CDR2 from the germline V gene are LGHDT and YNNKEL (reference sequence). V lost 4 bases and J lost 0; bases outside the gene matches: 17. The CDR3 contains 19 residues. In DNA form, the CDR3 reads TGTGCCAGCAGCCCTCCCCGCGTACTAGCGTATAAAAACCAAGAGACCCAGTACTTC. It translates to CASSPPRVLAYKNQETQYF.

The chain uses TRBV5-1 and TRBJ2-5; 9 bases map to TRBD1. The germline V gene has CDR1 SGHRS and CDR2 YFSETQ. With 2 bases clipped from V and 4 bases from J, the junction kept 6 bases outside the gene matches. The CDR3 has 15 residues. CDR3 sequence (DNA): TGCGCCAGCAGCTTAACGACAGGGGGGATAGAGACCCAGTACTTC. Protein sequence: CASSLTTGGIETQYF.

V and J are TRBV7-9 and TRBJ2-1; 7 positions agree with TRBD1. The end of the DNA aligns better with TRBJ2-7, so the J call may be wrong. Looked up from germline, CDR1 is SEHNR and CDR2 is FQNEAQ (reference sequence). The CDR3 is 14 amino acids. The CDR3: CASSDRTGTYEQYF. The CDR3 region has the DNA TGTGCCAGCAGCGACAGGACAGGTACTTACGAGCAGTACTTC.

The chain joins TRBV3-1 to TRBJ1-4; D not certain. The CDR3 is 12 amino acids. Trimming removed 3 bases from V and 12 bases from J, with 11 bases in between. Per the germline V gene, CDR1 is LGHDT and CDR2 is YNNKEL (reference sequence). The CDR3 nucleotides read TGTGCCAGCAGCCATCTTAAAGAAGAACTGTTTTTT. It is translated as CASSHLKEELFF.

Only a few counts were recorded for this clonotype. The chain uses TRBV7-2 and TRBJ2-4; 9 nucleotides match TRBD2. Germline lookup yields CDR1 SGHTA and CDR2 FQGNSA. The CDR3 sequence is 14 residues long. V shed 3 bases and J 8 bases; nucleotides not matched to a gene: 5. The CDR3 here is CASSLRGGGDIQYF. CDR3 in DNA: TGTGCCAGCAGCTTGCGGGGGGGTGGGGACATTCAGTACTTC.

The DNA for the CDR3 is TGCAGCGTTGTCTTCGGGTCGGGCAATCAGCCCCAGCATTTT. Translating gives CSVVFGSGNQPQHF. This chain joins TRBV29-1 and TRBJ1-5, with unresolved D. This CDR3 spans 14 amino acids. Germline CDR1 reads SQVTM; CDR2 reads ANQGSEA. V lost 4 bases, J lost 2 bases, and 12 bases lay in between.

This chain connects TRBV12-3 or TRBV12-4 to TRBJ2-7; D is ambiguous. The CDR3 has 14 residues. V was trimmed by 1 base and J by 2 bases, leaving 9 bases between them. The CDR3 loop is CASSLGDFPYEQYF. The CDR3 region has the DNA TGTGCCAGCAGTTTAGGAGACTTTCCCTACGAGCAGTACTTC.

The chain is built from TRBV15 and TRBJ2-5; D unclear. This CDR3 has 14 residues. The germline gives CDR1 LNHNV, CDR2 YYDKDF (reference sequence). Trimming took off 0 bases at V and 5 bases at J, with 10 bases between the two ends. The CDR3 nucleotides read TGTGCCACCAGCAGAGACGTGGAGTGGGAGACCCAGTACTTC. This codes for CATSRDVEWETQYF.

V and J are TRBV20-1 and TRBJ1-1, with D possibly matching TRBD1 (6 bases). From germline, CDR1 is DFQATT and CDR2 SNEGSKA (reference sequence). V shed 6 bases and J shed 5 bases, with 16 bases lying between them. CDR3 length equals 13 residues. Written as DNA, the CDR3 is TGCAGTGCACACCAAGGGGGGTTGACTGAAGCTTTCTTT. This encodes CSAHQGGLTEAFF.

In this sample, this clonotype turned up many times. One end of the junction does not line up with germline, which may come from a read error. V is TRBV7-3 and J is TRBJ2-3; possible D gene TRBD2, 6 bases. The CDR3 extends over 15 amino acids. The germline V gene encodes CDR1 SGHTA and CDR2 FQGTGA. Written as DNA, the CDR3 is TGTGCTAGCAGCTTATTGGGGGGATCCACAGATACGCAGTATTTT. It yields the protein CASSLLGGSTDTQYF.

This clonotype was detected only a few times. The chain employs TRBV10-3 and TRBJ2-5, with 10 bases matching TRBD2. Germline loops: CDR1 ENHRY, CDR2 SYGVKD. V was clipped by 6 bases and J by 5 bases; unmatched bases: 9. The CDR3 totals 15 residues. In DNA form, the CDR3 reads TGTGCCATCAGACCTAGCGGGAGTGGTGGTGAGACCCAGTACTTC. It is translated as CAIRPSGSGGETQYF.

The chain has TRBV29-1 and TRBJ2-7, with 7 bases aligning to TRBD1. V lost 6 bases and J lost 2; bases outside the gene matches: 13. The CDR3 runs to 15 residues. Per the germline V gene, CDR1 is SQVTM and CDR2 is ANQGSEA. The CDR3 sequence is CSVGLQGQATYEQYF. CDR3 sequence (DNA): TGCAGCGTAGGCCTACAAGGACAGGCTACCTACGAGCAGTACTTC.

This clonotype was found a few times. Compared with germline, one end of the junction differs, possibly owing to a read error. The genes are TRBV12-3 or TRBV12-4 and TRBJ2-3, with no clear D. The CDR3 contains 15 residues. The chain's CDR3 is CASSLSEGPTDTQYF. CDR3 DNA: TGCGCCAGCAGTTTGAGTGAAGGCCCCACAGATACGCAGTATTTT.

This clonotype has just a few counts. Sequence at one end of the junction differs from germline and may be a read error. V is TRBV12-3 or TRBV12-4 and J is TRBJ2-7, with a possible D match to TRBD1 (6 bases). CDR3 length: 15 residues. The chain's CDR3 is CASSLGALLSYGQYF. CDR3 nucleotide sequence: TGTGCCAGCAGTTTGGGGGCGCTTCTCTCCTACGGGCAGTACTTC.